This T cell receptor beta chain was recorded in a study of neurological immune-mediated disorders. This clonotype was seen only a few times. Each CDR3 protein gets one entry after TCRdb re-called the 5' RACE reads with MiXCR. The sample has approximately 10,000 distinct CDR3 sequences; around 21% are singletons. Trimming removed 1 base from V and 3 bases from J; junction bases left unmatched: 4. Per the germline V gene, CDR1 is LGHNA and CDR2 is YNFKEQ. The CDR3 is 16 amino acids. Material for sequencing was CD8+ T cells from blood. The TCR comes from a woman aged 60-75 years with HTLV-1-associated myelopathy (HAM/TSP). The chain employs TRBV4-2 and TRBJ2-7; 12 bases fit TRBD2. CDR3 amino acids: CASSQGGLAGLYEQYF. The CDR3 nucleotides read TGTGCCAGCAGCCAAGGGGGACTAGCGGGCCTCTACGAGCAGTACTTC.